Sequencing of this T cell receptor (beta chain) was carried out in a study of response to subunit inactivated influenza vaccine. The germline V gene encodes CDR1 MNHEY and CDR2 SMNVEV (reference sequence). The CDR3 loop spans 17 amino acids. J lost 5 bases, V lost 4 bases, and 13 bases had no gene match. Broader study findings: With each seasonal influenza vaccination, the authors suggested, few new T cells are recruited.

Each CDR3 protein gets one entry after TCRdb re-called the RT-PCR reads with MiXCR. The data show 600,000 to 700,000 distinct CDR3 sequences, 11% to 15% seen once. As for this clonotype: Its antigen is as yet unknown.

Here the sequenced sample was PBMCs from blood, taken around two weeks before vaccination. The receptor was derived from a man aged 45-65 years who received an inactivated influenza vaccine. This sequence joins TRBV27 and TRBJ2-3; 9 nucleotides match TRBD2. The CDR3 nucleotides read TGTGCCAGCAGTTCCCTTCGGACTAGCGCGGGAAGAGATACGCAGTATTTT. It translates to CASSSLRTSAGRDTQYF.